Listed here are 26 T cell receptor beta chains from one sample, sequenced in a study of PD-1 blockade in classical Hodgkin lymphoma (dated by TCRdb to about 2020). The library was built by means of the immunoSEQ multiplex PCR assay. As stored in TCRdb, this immuneACCESS dataset retains in-frame rearrangements with V and J assigned. A fraction of the clones does not appear; measured against another copy, unresolved V genes explain less than half of the discrepancy, and the remainder lacks a known reason. This sample gives about 12,000 clones in total; approximately 79% of them show up just once. The leading ten clones occupy roughly 1.4% of the sample. The time point label, as the study defines it: cycle 1 day 1 (C1D1), immediately before nivolumab initiation. All trial patients had relapsed after autologous stem cell transplantation, with cohorts A, B and C differing in prior brentuximab vedotin exposure. Using a Miltenyi CD4+ T cell isolation kit, CD4+ T cells were purified from thawed PBMCs through magnetic negative selection.

Source: CD4+ T cells from blood, taken at baseline. The origin of the receptors is a human donor with classical Hodgkin lymphoma.

The J gene is TRBJ1-1, the V gene TRBV6-5; D unresolved. Germline loops: CDR1 MNHEY, CDR2 SVGAGI. Trimming pared 2 bases from V and 4 bases from J, leaving 14 bases between. This CDR3 spans 15 amino acids. CDR3 sequence reads: CASSYDTRWGTEAFF. CDR3 DNA: TGTGCCAGCAGTTACGACACCCGATGGGGCACTGAAGCTTTCTTT.

This chain joins TRBV9 and TRBJ2-2; 13 bases match TRBD2. The V segment lost 4 bases and the J segment 6 bases; nucleotides outside the gene matches: 6. CDR1 is SGDLS, CDR2 YYNGEE, per germline. There are 16 residues in the CDR3. CDR3: CASSRGTSGVSGELFF. DNA of the CDR3: TGTGCCAGCAGCCGGGGGACTAGCGGGGTATCCGGGGAGCTGTTTTTT.

This clone was seen just once. The CDR3 protein is CASSLPFFGGGNNEQFF. The DNA of the CDR3 is TGTGCCAGCAGCTTACCCTTTTTTGGCGGGGGGAACAATGAGCAGTTCTTC. The rearrangement links TRBV5-6 to TRBJ2-1; TRBD2 matches at 8 bases. The CDR3 extends over 17 amino acids. Per the germline V gene, CDR1 is SGHDT and CDR2 is YYEEEE. V dropped 2 bases and J dropped 5; count of bases not matched to a gene: 12.

This chain uses TRBV19 with TRBJ1-5, with D maybe TRBD1 (5 bases). CDR1 LNHDA and CDR2 SQIVND come from the germline V gene (reference sequence). Trimming removed 3 bases from V and 0 bases from J, with 9 bases in between. CDR3 length: 15 amino acids. CDR3 bases: TGTGCCAGTAGTATGGGCAGGGCTAGCAATCAGCCCCAGCATTTT. It specifies CASSMGRASNQPQHF.

The sample holds a few counts of this clone. The chain carries TRBV7-9 and TRBJ2-7; D is unclear. Germline V gene lookup returns CDR1 SEHNR and CDR2 FQNEAQ (reference sequence). The CDR3 contains 15 residues. V lost 2 bases to trimming and J lost 2 bases, with 13 bases between them. CDR3 region: CASSLSGQRAYEQYF. DNA for the CDR3: TGTGCCAGCAGCTTATCGGGCCAGAGAGCCTACGAGCAGTACTTC.

This chain links TRBV7-8 with TRBJ2-2; unclear D gene. The length of the CDR3 is 12 residues. The V end lost 10 bases, the J end lost 7 bases, and 13 bases lay between the germline ends. Germline V gives CDR1 SGHVS, CDR2 FQNEAQ. The CDR3 here is CATPKGNGELFF. As DNA, the CDR3 is TGTGCCACTCCCAAGGGTAACGGGGAGCTGTTTTTT.

J is TRBJ2-1 and V is TRBV5-1; TRBD2 might be the D (6 bases). This CDR3 has 14 residues. CDR1 and CDR2 from the germline V gene are SGHRS and YFSETQ. The V gene lost 1 base and the J gene lost 3 bases, with 8 bases spanning the gap. In nucleotides, the CDR3 is TGCGCCAGCAGCTTGCCCGGGGGCTACAATGAGCAGTTCTTC. Its protein product is CASSLPGGYNEQFF.

This clone was picked up a small number of times. CDR3 bases: TGTGCCAGTAGTGCCGACAGGGTAACCCAGCCCCAGCATTTT. Translated: CASSADRVTQPQHF. The chain carries TRBV19 and TRBJ1-5; 7 bases line up with TRBD1. This CDR3 region has 14 residues. Per the germline V gene, CDR1 is LNHDA and CDR2 is SQIVND (reference sequence). V trimming: 5 bases; J trimming: 7 bases; junction bases outside the gene matches: 8. The variable domain in full, with the rest retrieved from reference TRBV19 and TRBJ1-5, is DGGITQSPKYLFRKEGQNVTLSCEQNLNHDAMYWYRQDPGQGLRLIYYSQIVNDFQKGDIAEGYSVSREKKESFPLTVTSAQKNPTAFYLCASSADRVTQPQHFGDGTRLSIL.

The chain carries TRBV27 and TRBJ2-5, with unresolved D. Trimming stripped 6 bases from V and 5 bases from J, with 10 bases between. The CDR3 has 12 amino acids. Germline V gene lookup returns CDR1 MNHEY and CDR2 SMNVEV (reference sequence). This chain's CDR3 is CASSPPGETQYF. DNA of the CDR3: TGTGCCAGCAGCCCACCTGGGGAGACCCAGTACTTC.

The genes are TRBV28 and TRBJ2-7; D is possibly TRBD1 (6 bases). The germline V gene has CDR1 MDHEN and CDR2 SYDVKM. V lost 3 bases to trimming and J lost 4 bases, with 25 bases between them. The CDR3 has 18 residues. The CDR3 DNA reads as TGTGCCAGCAGTTTCACAATAGCCGGGACACCAGGTTGGTACGAGCAGTACTTC. Translated, it gives CASSFTIAGTPGWYEQYF. Based on the CDR3 plus reference TRBV28 and TRBJ2-7, the full variable domain is DVKVTQSSRYLVKRTGEKVFLECVQDMDHENMFWYRQDPGLGLRLIYFSYDVKMKEKGDIPEGYSVSREKKERFSLILESASTNQTSMYLCASSFTIAGTPGWYEQYFGPGTRLTVT.

The chain recombines TRBV6-5 with TRBJ2-7, with TRBD2 as a possible D gene (6 bases). Germline lookup yields CDR1 MNHEY and CDR2 SVGAGI. Trimming cost V 5 bases and J 4 bases, with 18 bases left between them. This CDR3 has 15 residues. CDR3 protein: CASSRIGGRGYEQYF. The CDR3 bases are TGTGCCAGCAGTCGAATCGGGGGAAGGGGATACGAGCAGTACTTC.

The rearrangement uses TRBV18 and TRBJ1-1, with TRBD1 as a possible D gene (5 bases). Germline CDR1 reads KGHSH; CDR2 reads LQKENI. V dropped 1 base and J dropped 5 bases, with 11 bases sitting between them. CDR3 size: 14 residues. CDR3 in DNA: TGTGCCAGCTCACCACACACCGAGGGGACTGAAGCTTTCTTT. It is translated as CASSPHTEGTEAFF.

J is TRBJ2-1 and V is TRBV2; perhaps D is TRBD1 or TRBD2 (5 bases each). Trimming left V 8 bases short and J 3 bases short, with 17 bases between. CDR1 and CDR2 from the germline V gene are SNHLY and FYNNEI. The CDR3 is 15 amino acids. The CDR3 sequence: CASGSAGTVYNEQFF. The CDR3, as DNA: TGTGCCAGCGGCTCTGCCGGGACCGTCTACAATGAGCAGTTCTTC.

There are a few counts of this clone. CDR3 region: CASIPSGASEQYF. The CDR3 DNA reads as TGTGCCAGCATACCCAGTGGGGCATCCGAGCAGTACTTC. The chain recombines TRBV6-6 with TRBJ2-7; a possible D gene is TRBD1 (5 bases). Deletions cut 7 bases from V and 6 bases from J, with 16 bases between. The CDR3 length is 13 residues. Germline values: CDR1 MNHNY, CDR2 SVGAGI (reference sequence).

A few counts support this clone. The chain recombines TRBV4-1 with TRBJ1-2, with D hard to call. The CDR3 contains 13 residues. Per germline, CDR1 MGHRA and CDR2 YSYEKL. Trimming removed 0 bases at V and 2 bases at J, with 4 bases between. This CDR3 reads CASSQEPNYGYTF. The CDR3 DNA follows: TGCGCCAGCAGCCAAGAACCGAACTATGGCTACACCTTC.

The gene calls are TRBV5-5 and TRBJ1-4, with TRBD1 as a possible D gene (5 bases). V was trimmed by 0 bases and J by 1 base, leaving 16 bases between them. The germline V gene encodes CDR1 SGHKS and CDR2 YYEKEE (reference sequence). The CDR3 extends over 18 amino acids. The CDR3: CASSLELPWRGTNEKLFF. DNA for the CDR3: TGTGCCAGCAGCTTGGAGCTTCCCTGGAGGGGAACTAATGAAAAACTGTTTTTT.

DNA for the CDR3: TGTGCCAGCAGTCGGGGGGGCAATTTCTTGAGCACCGGGGAGCTGTTTTTT. Its protein product is CASSRGGNFLSTGELFF. The chain is built from TRBV9 and TRBJ2-2; 8 bases align to TRBD2. CDR1 and CDR2 from the germline V gene are SGDLS and YYNGEE. There are 17 residues in the CDR3. V lost 5 bases, J lost 4 bases, and 13 bases stayed unmatched. Drawing the rest from reference TRBV9 and TRBJ2-2, the complete variable domain is DSGVTQTPKHLITATGQRVTLRCSPRSGDLSVYWYQQSLDQGLQFLIQYYNGEERAKGNILERFSAQQFPDLHSELNLSSLELGDSALYFCASSRGGNFLSTGELFFGEGSRLTVL.

This sequence joins TRBV28 and TRBJ2-7; D remains unclear. Deletions cut 6 bases from V and 5 bases from J, with 8 bases between. From germline, CDR1 is MDHEN and CDR2 SYDVKM. The CDR3 spans 11 residues. CDR3 amino acids: CASSFLHEQYF. The CDR3 DNA sequence: TGTGCCAGCAGCTTCTTACACGAGCAGTACTTC.

V and J are TRBV2 and TRBJ1-1, with TRBD1 as a possible D gene (5 bases). Trimming cost V 6 bases and J 4 bases, with 15 bases left between them. Germline assignment: CDR1 SNHLY and CDR2 FYNNEI. This CDR3 is built from 14 residues. The CDR3 is CASSLGQGLTEAFF. DNA for the CDR3: TGTGCCAGCAGCCTTGGTCAGGGCCTCACTGAAGCTTTCTTT.

This clone was seen a handful of times. The chain is built from TRBV7-6 and TRBJ2-7; 9 bases fit TRBD1. Germline loops: CDR1 SGHVS, CDR2 FNYEAQ. The CDR3 extends over 12 amino acids. Unmatched junction bases numbered 2, after V lost 5 bases and J lost 6 bases. Here the CDR3 DNA reads TGTGCCAGCAGCCGGACAGGGGTCGAGCAGTACTTC. Translated: CASSRTGVEQYF.

This clone occurred once. The chain has TRBV4-2 and TRBJ2-2, with 13 bases lining up with TRBD2. The V gene's germline CDR1 is LGHNA and CDR2 YNFKEQ. V lost 0 bases to trimming and J lost 3 bases; unmatched junction nucleotides: 4. This CDR3 contains 18 residues. The CDR3 DNA is TGTGCCAGCAGCCAAGAGACTAGCGGGGGGATCGACACCGGGGAGCTGTTTTTT. Residues: CASSQETSGGIDTGELFF.

The gene calls are TRBV2 and TRBJ2-7; the D is unclear. V shed 4 bases and J shed 2 bases, with 9 bases lying between them. There are 13 residues in the CDR3. Germline V CDR1 and CDR2: SNHLY, FYNNEI. This CDR3 is CASSGTATYEQYF. CDR3 nucleotides: TGTGCCAGCAGTGGAACAGCTACCTACGAGCAGTACTTC.

V gene TRBV4-3 combines with J gene TRBJ1-5, with a weak D call TRBD1 (5 bases). This CDR3 region has 15 residues. Trimming cost V 1 base and J 1 base, with 8 bases left between them. In germline, CDR1 is LGHNA, CDR2 YSLEER. This CDR3 reads CASSQGQGSNQPQHF. The CDR3 nucleotides are TGCGCCAGCAGCCAAGGGCAGGGAAGCAATCAGCCCCAGCATTTT.

CDR3 sequence reads: CASSLGAGSLKETQYF. For the CDR3, the DNA is TGCGCCAGCAGCCTTGGGGCGGGGTCGCTCAAAGAGACCCAGTACTTC. J is TRBJ2-5 and V is TRBV5-1; D is possibly TRBD2 (6 bases). The CDR3 extends over 16 amino acids. The ends were cut back, 4 bases at V and 3 bases at J, with 19 bases in the middle. The germline gives CDR1 SGHRS, CDR2 YFSETQ.

The chain joins TRBV11-2 to TRBJ2-2, with D tentatively TRBD1 (5 bases). The CDR3 consists of 13 residues. V was cut by 2 bases and J by 6 bases, with 7 bases left in between. Germline values: CDR1 SGHAT, CDR2 FQNNGV. As DNA, the CDR3 is TGTGCCAGCAGCTTAACAGGATCCGGGGAGCTGTTTTTT. Translating gives CASSLTGSGELFF.

V gene TRBV11-2 combines with J gene TRBJ2-7, with TRBD2 as a possible D gene (6 bases). This CDR3 region has 14 residues. Trimming removed 5 bases from V and 2 bases from J, with 13 bases in between. The germline V gene encodes CDR1 SGHAT and CDR2 FQNNGV. The CDR3 protein is CASSPSRGAYEQYF. The CDR3 DNA sequence: TGTGCCAGCAGCCCCTCGCGGGGCGCCTACGAGCAGTACTTC. Supplemented by reference TRBV11-2 and TRBJ2-7, the full variable domain reads EAGVAQSPRYKIIEKRQSVAFWCNPISGHATLYWYQQILGQGPKLLIQFQNNGVVDDSQLPKDRFSAERLKGVDSTLKIQPAKLEDSAVYLCASSPSRGAYEQYFGPGTRLTVT.